These T cell receptor beta chains were read from a single sample in a study of preoperative IRX-2 immunotherapy in early breast cancer. Profiling relied on immunoSEQ multiplex PCR, and the TCRdb table lists in-frame clones only, not all of them. The sample holds tens of thousands of clones, 65% to 90% seen once. The sample in question was lymph node tissue, obtained after IRX-2 immunotherapy. The receptors come from a human donor with breast cancer. CDR3s include the opening cysteine and the closing phenylalanine or tryptophan. Fields, in order: CDR3 length, J gene, D gene, clone size, V gene, CDR3 DNA, CDR3 protein. D genes are given only for firm matches. Not all rows give a size; the values are once, few, many and, for expanded clones, a class.

>17|TRBJ2-1|TRBD1|NA|TRBV7-6
TGTGCCAGCAGCTTAGGGAAGGGGGCCAGGGGAGACAATGAGCAGTTCTTC
CASSLGKGARGDNEQFF
>14|TRBJ2-1|TRBD1|NA|TRBV15
TGTGCCACCAGCGGACAGGGGTCGGTGGATGAGCAGTTCTTC
CATSGQGSVDEQFF
>14|TRBJ1-1|TRBD1|NA|TRBV6-8
TGTGCCAGCAGTTTAGACAGGGGGCGACTGAAAGCTTTCTTT
CASSLDRGRLKAFF
>16|TRBJ1-3|NA|once|TRBV7-6
TGTGCCAGCAGCTTGGAGGACAGCCTCTCTGGAAACACCATATATTTT
CASSLEDSLSGNTIYF
>15|TRBJ2-3|NA|once|TRBV19
TGTGCCAGTAGTTCCCGACTAGTATTCACAGATACGCAGTATTTT
CASSSRLVFTDTQYF
>13|TRBJ1-2|NA|NA|TRBV6-8
TGTGCCAGCAGCAACGAAGGGGTAGATGGCTACACCTTC
CASSNEGVDGYTF
>15|TRBJ2-3|TRBD2|NA|TRBV6-8
TGTGCCATCAGATCTAGCGGGGGGAACACAGATACGCAGTATTTT
CAIRSSGGNTDTQYF
>16|TRBJ1-5|NA|NA|TRBV11-3
TGTGCCAGCAGCTTAGAGACGGGACGGCATTTGCAGCCCCAGCATTTT
CASSLETGRHLQPQHF
>15|TRBJ2-7|NA|NA|TRBV15
TGTGCCACCAGCAGAGCCGGAGGGCTCGCGAGGGAGCAGTACTTC
CATSRAGGLAREQYF
>15|TRBJ1-3|NA|NA|TRBV6-8
TGTGCCAGCAGTGCAACAGGACAACCTGGAAACACCATATATTTT
CASSATGQPGNTIYF
>16|TRBJ1-1|NA|NA|TRBV11-3
TGTGCCAGCAGCTTATGGGGGGGCAGGAGGAACACTGAAGCTTTCTTT
CASSLWGGRRNTEAFF
>13|TRBJ1-1|NA|NA|TRBV19
TGTGCCAGTAGTATCCGGGAGAACACTGAAGCTTTCTTT
CASSIRENTEAFF
>15|TRBJ1-2|TRBD1|NA|TRBV19
TGTGCCAGTAATCATGGGACAGGGGGCGTCTATGGCTACACCTTC
CASNHGTGGVYGYTF
>15|TRBJ2-3|TRBD2|NA|TRBV6-8
TGTGCCAGCAGTCACCCCCGGGACTACCCAGATACGCAGTATTTT
CASSHPRDYPDTQYF
>16|TRBJ2-2|NA|NA|TRBV5-1
TGCGCCAGCAGCTTAAGTGGCAGGGGAGAGGTCGGGGAGCTGTTTTTT
CASSLSGRGEVGELFF
>15|TRBJ2-2|NA|few|TRBV6-8
TGTGCCTCGACTCCTGGGGGCACCGTGACCGGGGAGCTGTTTTTT
CASTPGGTVTGELFF
>14|TRBJ1-5|NA|once|TRBV6-8
TGTGCCAGCAGTAGGAGGGAAAGCAATCAGCCCCAGCATTTT
CASSRRESNQPQHF
>17|TRBJ2-6|NA|NA|TRBV18
TGTGCCAGCTCACCTACAGGGCCGAACTCTGGGGCCAACGTCCTGACTTTC
CASSPTGPNSGANVLTF
>14|TRBJ1-5|NA|NA|TRBV19
TGTGCCAGTAGTATCCCAGGGGGCAATCAGCCCCAGCATTTT
CASSIPGGNQPQHF
>14|TRBJ1-1|NA|once|TRBV5-1
TGCGCCAGCAGCTTGACGGGAGATAACACTGAAGCTTTCTTT
CASSLTGDNTEAFF
>15|TRBJ1-2|TRBD1|NA|TRBV19
TGTGCCAGTAGTTTCCAGTCCACAGGGGCCTATGGCTACACCTTC
CASSFQSTGAYGYTF
>15|TRBJ2-1|NA|NA|TRBV1
TGCGCCAGCAGCCCCGACTATCCCTCCTACAATGAGCAGTTCTTC
CASSPDYPSYNEQFF
>13|TRBJ2-1|NA|NA|TRBV7-4
TGTGCCAGCAGCTTAGGACAGTACAATGAGCAGTTCTTC
CASSLGQYNEQFF
>15|TRBJ1-1|NA|NA|TRBV5-1
TGCGCCAGCAGCCTAAATCTGGGACATATAGCTGAAGCTTTCTTT
CASSLNLGHIAEAFF
>15|TRBJ1-2|TRBD1|NA|TRBV11-3
TGTGCCAGCAGCTGGCCGGACAGGGCTAACTATGGCTACACCTTC
CASSWPDRANYGYTF
>18|TRBJ2-2|NA|once|TRBV7-1
TGTGCCAGCAGCTTATTTCCCCTACAGGGTACGAACACCGGGGAGCTGTTTTTT
CASSLFPLQGTNTGELFF
>13|TRBJ1-1|NA|NA|TRBV18
TGTGCCAGCTCACCACAGGGGAACACTGAAGCTTTCTTT
CASSPQGNTEAFF